These 6 T cell receptor beta chains were all obtained from the same sample, sequenced in a study of blood T cell repertoires in COVID-19. This table comes from immunoSEQ multiplex PCR, and its TCRdb copy is limited to in-frame clones, with some not included. The sample includes approximately 290,000 clones, 75% to 95% of them seen just once. What was sequenced was PBMCs or T cells enriched from blood (not recorded which). The source is a woman aged 25 to 45 who had recovered from COVID-19.

The chain couples TRBV10-1 to TRBJ2-1; D gene unclear. From germline, CDR1 is WNHNN and CDR2 SYGVQD (reference sequence). The CDR3 is 12 amino acids. V lost 6 bases and J 0 bases, leaving 3 bases between the germline ends. As DNA, the CDR3 is TGCGCCAGCAGGAGCTCCTACAATGAGCAGTTCTTC. It translates to CASRSSYNEQFF.

This chain joins TRBV28 and TRBJ2-7; D is perhaps TRBD2 (5 bases). CDR3 length equals 14 residues. Between the trimmed V and J ends, which lost 5 bases and 2 bases, there was a span of 13 bases. CDR1 and CDR2 from the germline V gene are MDHEN and SYDVKM. DNA of the CDR3: TGTGCCAGCAGTCCCCCCCTAGCCGCCTACGAGCAGTACTTC. The encoded protein is CASSPPLAAYEQYF.

The chain couples TRBV11-2 to TRBJ2-1, with a weak D call TRBD1 (6 bases). Trimming pared 1 base from V and 0 bases from J, leaving 13 bases between. The CDR3 loop spans 17 amino acids. Germline CDR1 and CDR2: SGHAT and FQNNGV. DNA of the CDR3: TGTGCCAGCAGCTTAGGGTTTCAGGGGTACTCCTACAATGAGCAGTTCTTC. Its translation is CASSLGFQGYSYNEQFF.

The chain links TRBV28 to TRBJ2-4, with a weak D call TRBD2 (6 bases). CDR1 is MDHEN and CDR2 is SYDVKM in the germline V gene. V lost 1 base and J 2 bases, leaving 15 bases between the germline ends. CDR3 length: 17 amino acids. CDR3 in DNA: TGTGCCAGCAGTTTATACAGTGGGGGGAGCCCCAAAAACATTCAGTACTTC. Protein sequence: CASSLYSGGSPKNIQYF.

This chain joins TRBV5-5 and TRBJ2-7; D is possibly TRBD2 (6 bases). Trimming shortened V by 3 bases and J by 3 bases, and 7 bases separated the two germline ends. Germline V gene data show CDR1 as SGHKS and CDR2 as YYEKEE (reference sequence). The CDR3 consists of 12 residues. Written as DNA, the CDR3 is TGTGCCAGCAGCTCGGGGGTCTACGAGCAGTACTTC. It codes for CASSSGVYEQYF.

The V and J genes are TRBV9 and TRBJ2-3, with TRBD2 identical over 9 bases. CDR1 and CDR2 from the germline V gene are SGDLS and YYNGEE. The CDR3 runs to 16 residues. V shed 4 bases, J shed 3 bases, and the junction held 9 bases outside the gene matches. The CDR3 loop is CASSPLGGRETDTQYF. The CDR3 nucleotides read TGTGCCAGCAGCCCCCTTGGCGGGAGGGAAACAGATACGCAGTATTTT.